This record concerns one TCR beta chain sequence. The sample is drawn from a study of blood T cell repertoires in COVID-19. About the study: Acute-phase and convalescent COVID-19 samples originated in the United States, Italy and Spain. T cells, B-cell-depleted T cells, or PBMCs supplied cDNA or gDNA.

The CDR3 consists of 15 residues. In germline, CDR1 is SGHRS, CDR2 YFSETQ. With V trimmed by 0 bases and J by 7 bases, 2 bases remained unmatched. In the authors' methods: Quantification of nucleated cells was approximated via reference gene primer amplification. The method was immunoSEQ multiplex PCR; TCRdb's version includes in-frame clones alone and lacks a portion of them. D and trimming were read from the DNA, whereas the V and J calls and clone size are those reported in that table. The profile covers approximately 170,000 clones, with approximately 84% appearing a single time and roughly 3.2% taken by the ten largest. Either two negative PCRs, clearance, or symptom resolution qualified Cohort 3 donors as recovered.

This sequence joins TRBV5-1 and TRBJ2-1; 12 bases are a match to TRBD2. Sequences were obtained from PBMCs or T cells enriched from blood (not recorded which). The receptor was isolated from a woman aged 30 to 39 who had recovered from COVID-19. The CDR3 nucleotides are TGCGCCAGCAGCTTGGGACTAGCGGGGGTTAATGAGCAGTTCTTC. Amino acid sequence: CASSLGLAGVNEQFF.